These 30 T cell receptor beta chains were sequenced from one sample in a study of CD8+CD57+ T cells in acquired aplastic anemia. Using genomic DNA as the template, TCR beta VDJ and CDR3 profiling was carried out. In TCRdb, the reads were re-called with MiXCR into one record per CDR3 protein. The sample lists approximately 200,000 distinct CDR3 sequences, less than 70% occurring once. The sequenced sample was sorted CD4+, CD8+, or CD8+CD57+ T cells (not recorded which) from PBMCs. Receptors originate from a human donor in good health, serving as a control.

This clonotype was seen at least ten times. The CDR3: CASRPTAISGNTIYF. The CDR3 DNA follows: TGTGCCAGCAGACCCACAGCGATCTCTGGAAACACCATATATTTT. This rearrangement joins TRBV6-2 or TRBV6-3 to TRBJ1-3; D is unclear. V lost 6 bases to trimming and J lost 0 bases, with 12 bases between them. The germline CDR1 and CDR2 sequences are MNHEY and SVGEGT. This CDR3 has 15 amino acids.

This clonotype was seen ten or more times. The V call is TRBV19, the J call TRBJ1-2; D gene unclear. This CDR3 spans 13 amino acids. Germline lookup yields CDR1 LNHDA and CDR2 SQIVND (reference sequence). The V and J ends lost 0 bases and 8 bases respectively, with 10 bases between them. In nucleotides, the CDR3 is TGTGCCAGTAGTATAGATTTTAATCTCGGCTACACCTTC. Encoded protein: CASSIDFNLGYTF.

To note about this clonotype: A much larger clone differs by one base, so this may be a read error. V is TRBV5-4 and J is TRBJ2-5; D gene uncertain. With 4 bases removed from V and 0 bases from J, the gap between germline ends came to 19 bases. The CDR3 spans 17 residues. Germline CDR1 reads SGHNT; CDR2 reads YYREEE (reference sequence). DNA for the CDR3: TGTGCCAGCAGCCCCGCGAGCACCTTTTCGTACCAAGAGACCCAGTACTTC. Translation gives CASSPASTFSYQETQYF.

With regard to this clonotype: One end of the junction is discordant with germline, which a read error may explain. This CDR3 is CASSQDGRGPQGTQYF. CDR3 DNA: TGTGCCAGCAGCCAAGACGGCCGGGGCCCCCAAGGGACCCAGTACTTC. This rearrangement joins TRBV7-6 to TRBJ2-5; tentatively, D is TRBD1 or TRBD2 (5 bases each). This CDR3 spans 16 amino acids. The germline gives CDR1 SGHVS, CDR2 FNYEAQ.

The V call is TRBV5-1, the J call TRBJ2-7, with D possibly being TRBD1 or TRBD2 (5 bases each). The CDR3 spans 15 residues. Trimming removed 0 bases from V and 4 bases from J, with 14 bases in between. Germline assignment: CDR1 SGHRS and CDR2 YFSETQ. CDR3: CASSLAPSGLYEQYF. DNA for the CDR3: TGCGCCAGCAGCTTGGCCCCGTCGGGGCTGTACGAGCAGTACTTC.

V and J are TRBV9 and TRBJ2-6; D possibly corresponds to TRBD1 (5 bases). The CDR3 sequence is 18 residues long. V lost 0 bases to trimming and J lost 0 bases, with 13 bases between them. Germline V gene lookup returns CDR1 SGDLS and CDR2 YYNGEE. DNA of the CDR3: TGTGCCAGCAGCGTAGGGCAGGGCCGAACCTCTGGGGCCAACGTCCTGACTTTC. It encodes CASSVGQGRTSGANVLTF.

The genes are TRBV19 and TRBJ1-1; D gene unclear. Germline-derived CDR1 and CDR2 are LNHDA and SQIVND (reference sequence). The CDR3 totals 13 residues. Trimming cost V 6 bases and J 3 bases, with 11 bases left between them. The CDR3 spells CASSLFLHTEAFF. The CDR3 DNA reads as TGTGCCAGTAGCCTGTTTTTACACACTGAAGCTTTCTTT. The complete variable domain, with remaining parts taken from reference TRBV19 and TRBJ1-1, reads DGGITQSPKYLFRKEGQNVTLSCEQNLNHDAMYWYRQDPGQGLRLIYYSQIVNDFQKGDIAEGYSVSREKKESFPLTVTSAQKNPTAFYLCASSLFLHTEAFFGQGTRLTVV.

In this sample, this clonotype turned up many times. The V call is TRBV7-8, the J call TRBJ1-1; D is perhaps TRBD1 (5 bases). V lost 1 base and J lost 1, with 13 bases in between. CDR3 length: 16 amino acids. CDR1 SGHVS and CDR2 FQNEAQ come from the germline V gene. In DNA form, the CDR3 reads TGTGCCAGCAGCTTAGGGGCGGGGGTGAAGAACACTGAAGCTTTCTTT. Its translation is CASSLGAGVKNTEAFF.

This clonotype was seen a handful of times. This chain joins TRBV4-1 and TRBJ1-3; the D gene is possibly TRBD1 (6 bases). The length of the CDR3 is 15 residues. Germline values: CDR1 MGHRA, CDR2 YSYEKL. Trimming cost V 0 bases and J 3 bases, with 9 bases left between them. CDR3 loop: CASSQDDRNGNTIYF. The CDR3 DNA is TGCGCCAGCAGCCAAGATGACAGGAATGGAAACACCATATATTTT.

This clonotype was recorded a few times. The chain has TRBV4-3 and TRBJ1-3, with TRBD1 matching over 9 bases. This CDR3 region has 18 residues. The germline CDR1 and CDR2 sequences are LGHNA and YSLEER. V was clipped by 1 base and J by 0 bases; unmatched bases: 7. The CDR3 coding sequence is TGCGCCAGCAGCCAAGGGACAGGGGCTTCCTTCTCTGGAAACACCATATATTTT. Encoded protein: CASSQGTGASFSGNTIYF.

This clonotype came up a few times. A much larger clone lies one base from this, so it may be a read error. The chain combines TRBV7-6 with TRBJ1-1; D is uncertain. Germline values: CDR1 SGHVS, CDR2 FNYEAQ. CDR3 size: 15 residues. Here the CDR3 DNA reads TGTGCCAGCAGCTTAGCTGGGTGGGGAGGCACTGGAGCTTTCTTT. Its translation is CASSLAGWGGTGAFF.

The V gene is TRBV12-3 or TRBV12-4, the J gene TRBJ2-5; D could derive from TRBD1 or TRBD2 (6 bases each). CDR3 size: 15 residues. V was pared by 6 bases and J by 4 bases, with 18 bases between. The CDR3 region has the DNA TGTGCCAGCAGCCGGGGGCCAAGGGGAGCAGAGACCCAGTACTTC. It codes for CASSRGPRGAETQYF.

CDR3 sequence (DNA): TGTGCCACCAGGTCATCGTACACAGATACGCAGTATTTT. Protein sequence: CATRSSYTDTQYF. V is TRBV24-1 and J is TRBJ2-3; D ambiguous. Trimming removed 7 bases at V and 2 bases at J, with 9 bases between. Germline-derived CDR1 and CDR2 are KGHDR and SFDVKD. The CDR3 runs to 13 residues.

This clonotype was picked up many times. V is TRBV7-3 and J is TRBJ2-7; possibly TRBD1 for D (5 bases). The length of the CDR3 is 14 residues. Trimming took off 2 bases at V and 2 bases at J, with 10 bases between the two ends. Germline loops: CDR1 SGHTA, CDR2 FQGTGA. The CDR3 DNA follows: TGTGCCAGCAGCTTATACCAGGGCCCCTACGAGCAGTACTTC. Amino acid sequence: CASSLYQGPYEQYF.

This clonotype appeared many times. The gene calls are TRBV12-3 or TRBV12-4 and TRBJ2-5, with 8 bases aligning to TRBD2. V shed 5 bases, J shed 5 bases, and the junction held 7 bases outside the gene matches. This CDR3 is built from 14 residues. CDR3: CASSVGGAQETQYF. In nucleotides, the CDR3 is TGTGCCAGCAGTGTCGGGGGGGCCCAGGAGACCCAGTACTTC.

This clonotype was found many times. The chain employs TRBV12-3 or TRBV12-4 and TRBJ1-2, with a possible D match to TRBD1 (6 bases). V was cut by 5 bases and J by 2 bases, with 12 bases left in between. CDR3 length: 14 residues. The DNA of the CDR3 is TGTGCCAGCAGTGTAAGGGACACAAACTATGGCTACACCTTC. Protein product: CASSVRDTNYGYTF.

The gene calls are TRBV27 and TRBJ1-1; D is ambiguous. Germline CDR1 MNHEY, CDR2 SMNVEV (reference sequence). This CDR3 is 16 amino acids long. The germline V and J ends were trimmed by 3 bases and 0 bases, with 14 bases remaining between them. The CDR3 loop reads CASSFLPGQMNTEAFF. The CDR3 region has the DNA TGTGCCAGCAGTTTCTTGCCAGGTCAAATGAACACTGAAGCTTTCTTT.

The chain uses TRBV2 and TRBJ2-5; D unclear. The CDR3 is 12 amino acids. The V gene's germline CDR1 is SNHLY and CDR2 FYNNEI. V dropped 8 bases and J dropped 2 bases, with 9 bases sitting between them. The CDR3 DNA is TGTGCCAGCGAACGGAGACAAGAGACCCAGTACTTC. It encodes CASERRQETQYF.

Many counts were recorded for this clonotype. J is TRBJ2-7 and V is TRBV14; D may be TRBD1 (6 bases). The CDR3 runs 14 residues. V was shortened by 4 bases and J by 4 bases, with 14 bases between the two germline ends. Germline CDR1 and CDR2: SGHDN and FVKESK. CDR3 bases: TGTGCCAGCAGCCCTCAGGGGATTTTGTACGAGCAGTACTTC. Translating it yields CASSPQGILYEQYF.

At least ten counts were recorded for this clonotype. The V call is TRBV19, the J call TRBJ1-1; D not certain. This CDR3 is built from 12 residues. Trimming took 6 bases from V and 10 from J, leaving 15 bases between them. Germline lookup yields CDR1 LNHDA and CDR2 SQIVND (reference sequence). CDR3 protein: CASRHSQSGAFF. Here the CDR3 DNA reads TGTGCCAGTAGACATAGTCAGTCTGGAGCTTTCTTT.

The CDR3: CSARGTSSGEQYF. As DNA, the CDR3 is TGCAGTGCTAGAGGGACTAGCTCTGGGGAGCAGTACTTC. The chain recombines TRBV20-1 with TRBJ2-7; 8 bases map to TRBD2. Germline V gives CDR1 DFQATT, CDR2 SNEGSKA (reference sequence). The CDR3 totals 13 residues. Trimming cost V 1 base and J 7 bases; bases outside gene matches: 6.

J is TRBJ1-1 and V is TRBV20-1; 7 bases are a match to TRBD1. Unmatched junction bases numbered 4, after V lost 2 bases and J lost 1 base. The CDR3 loop spans 14 amino acids. Germline V CDR1 and CDR2: DFQATT, SNEGSKA (reference sequence). The CDR3 sequence: CSARPRTGNTEAFF. The CDR3 coding sequence is TGCAGTGCTAGACCCAGGACAGGGAACACTGAAGCTTTCTTT.

The V call is TRBV7-2, the J call TRBJ1-4, with 9 bases matching TRBD1. V dropped 5 bases and J dropped 8; count of bases not matched to a gene: 6. Germline values: CDR1 SGHTA, CDR2 FQGNSA. CDR3 length: 14 amino acids. The CDR3 spells CASSTGQGREKLFF. In DNA form, the CDR3 reads TGTGCCAGCAGCACTGGACAGGGGAGGGAAAAACTGTTTTTT.

In regard to this clonotype: This is likely a read error, given that the CDR3 carries no conserved phenylalanine or tryptophan at its end. The chain couples TRBV10-3 to TRBJ1-6; D unclear. From germline, CDR1 is ENHRY and CDR2 SYGVKD. Trimming stripped 5 bases from V and 9 bases from J, with 5 bases between. The CDR3 is 11 amino acids. Here the CDR3 reads CAISSSSPLHS. The CDR3 DNA follows: TGTGCCATCAGTTCCAGTTCACCCCTCCACTCT.

The chain joins TRBV20-1 to TRBJ2-3; maybe TRBD2 (6 bases). The germline CDR1 and CDR2 sequences are DFQATT and SNEGSKA (reference sequence). V lost 6 bases to trimming and J lost 2 bases, with 15 bases between them. CDR3 length equals 14 residues. CDR3 sequence reads: CSASRSDYTDTQYF. The CDR3 DNA reads TGCAGTGCCAGCAGGTCGGACTACACAGATACGCAGTATTTT.

The chain employs TRBV13 and TRBJ2-6; the D is unclear. The germline V and J ends were trimmed by 6 bases and 0 bases, with 12 bases remaining between them. Germline V gene lookup returns CDR1 PRHDT and CDR2 FYEKMQ (reference sequence). There are 16 residues in the CDR3. This CDR3 reads CASSRRPSSGANVLTF. The DNA of the CDR3 is TGTGCCAGCAGTCGTAGACCTTCCTCTGGGGCCAACGTCCTGACTTTC. The full variable domain, in which reference TRBV13 and TRBJ2-6 provide the parts outside the CDR3, is AAGVIQSPRHLIKEKRETATLKCYPIPRHDTVYWYQQGPGQDPQFLISFYEKMQSDKGSIPDRFSAQQFSDYHSELNMSSLELGDSALYFCASSRRPSSGANVLTFGAGSRLTVL.

The V gene is TRBV24-1, the J gene TRBJ1-1, with TRBD1 as a possible D gene (6 bases). CDR3 length: 15 amino acids. In germline, CDR1 is KGHDR, CDR2 SFDVKD. The V end was cut by 6 bases, the J end by 3 bases, with 16 bases between. The CDR3 nucleotides read TGTGCCACCAGTCCAAGGGGGGGCGTTGACACTGAAGCTTTCTTT. It is translated as CATSPRGGVDTEAFF.

This clonotype was detected many times. CDR3 nucleotide sequence: TGTGCCATCAGTGGGCTCCCCGGGAAGCTAGCGGGGGCTGACGGCTACACCTTC. Encoded protein: CAISGLPGKLAGADGYTF. This chain joins TRBV10-3 and TRBJ1-2, with D perhaps TRBD1 (6 bases). Germline V gives CDR1 ENHRY, CDR2 SYGVKD. The V end was cut by 4 bases, the J end by 8 bases, with 29 bases between. The CDR3 extends over 18 amino acids.

This clonotype was counted many times. The rearrangement joins TRBV9 to TRBJ2-1, with D uncertain. Trimming removed 3 bases from V and 13 bases from J, with 8 bases in between. CDR1 is SGDLS, CDR2 YYNGEE, per germline. The CDR3 spans 10 residues. The CDR3 sequence: CASSGESQFF. CDR3 nucleotide sequence: TGTGCCAGCAGCGGAGAAAGTCAGTTCTTC. The entire variable domain, with the rest obtained from reference TRBV9 and TRBJ2-1, is as follows: DSGVTQTPKHLITATGQRVTLRCSPRSGDLSVYWYQQSLDQGLQFLIQYYNGEERAKGNILERFSAQQFPDLHSELNLSSLELGDSALYFCASSGESQFFGPGTRLTVL.

This clonotype has a handful of counts. This may come from a read error, since a much larger clone is one base off. The genes are TRBV4-1 and TRBJ2-7, with D possibly being TRBD1 or TRBD2 (7 bases each). The germline gives CDR1 MGHRA, CDR2 YSYEKL. The V end lost 0 bases, the J end lost 6 bases, and 18 bases lay between the germline ends. The length of the CDR3 is 16 residues. The CDR3 loop reads CASSQEGRGRVSEQYF. CDR3 DNA sequence: TGCGCCAGCAGCCAAGAGGGGAGGGGGCGAGTAAGCGAGCAGTACTTC.